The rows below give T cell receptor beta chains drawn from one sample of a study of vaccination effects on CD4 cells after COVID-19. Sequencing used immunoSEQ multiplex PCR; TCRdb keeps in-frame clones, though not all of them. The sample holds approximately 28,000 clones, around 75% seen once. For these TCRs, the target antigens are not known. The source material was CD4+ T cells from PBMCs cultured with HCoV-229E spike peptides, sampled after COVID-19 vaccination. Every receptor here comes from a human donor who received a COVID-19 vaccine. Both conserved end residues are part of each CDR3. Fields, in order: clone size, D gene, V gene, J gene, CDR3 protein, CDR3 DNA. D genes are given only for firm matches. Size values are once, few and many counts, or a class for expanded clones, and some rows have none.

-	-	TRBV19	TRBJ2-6	CASSIDAGRVGGANVLTF	TGTGCCAGTAGTATAGATGCGGGACGGGTTGGGGGGGCCAACGTCCTGACTTTC
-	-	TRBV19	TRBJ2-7	CASRGGQRRNRYEQYF	TGTGCCAGTAGGGGGGGTCAGAGGAGGAATCGCTACGAGCAGTACTTC
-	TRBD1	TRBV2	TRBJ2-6	CASSGGDRGLSGANVLTF	TGTGCCAGCAGTGGGGGGGACAGGGGCCTGTCCGGGGCCAACGTCCTGACTTTC
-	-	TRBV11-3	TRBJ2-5	CASSFFAEETQYF	TGTGCCAGCAGCTTTTTCGCGGAAGAGACCCAGTACTTC
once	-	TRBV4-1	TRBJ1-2	CASSQVKGSNYGYTF	TGCGCCAGCAGCCAAGTAAAGGGTTCTAACTATGGCTACACCTTC
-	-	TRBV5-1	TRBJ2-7	CASSAGGGQTYEQYF	TGCGCCAGCAGTGCGGGCGGGGGCCAGACCTACGAGCAGTACTTC
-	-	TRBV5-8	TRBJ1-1	CASRLEPRTANTEAFF	TGTGCCAGCAGATTGGAGCCCCGGACAGCAAACACTGAAGCTTTCTTT
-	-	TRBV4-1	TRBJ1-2	CASSQEAVGKIYGYTF	TGCGCCAGCAGCCAAGAGGCGGTCGGTAAGATTTATGGCTACACCTTC
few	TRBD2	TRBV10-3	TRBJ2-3	CAISEGLAGGDTQYF	TGTGCCATCAGTGAGGGACTAGCGGGCGGAGATACGCAGTATTTT
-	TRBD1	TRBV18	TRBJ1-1	CASFLTGANTEAFF	TGTGCCAGCTTCCTAACAGGGGCGAACACTGAAGCTTTCTTT
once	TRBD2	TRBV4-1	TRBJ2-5	CASSQDPSSQAGVAHKRATQYF	TGCGCCAGCAGCCAAGATCCCTCATCGCAAGCGGGAGTTGCTCACAAGAGGGCGACCCAGTACTTC
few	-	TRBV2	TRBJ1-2	CASSSTGSYGYTF	TGTGCCAGCAGTTCCACAGGGAGCTATGGCTACACCTTC
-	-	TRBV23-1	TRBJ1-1	CASSQGDYTEAFF	TGCGCCAGCAGTCAGGGAGATTACACTGAAGCTTTCTTT
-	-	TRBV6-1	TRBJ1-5	CASSEAGKGQPQHF	TGTGCCAGCAGTGAAGCGGGCAAGGGTCAGCCCCAGCATTTT
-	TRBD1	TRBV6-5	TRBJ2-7	CASSYSGTGEEQYF	TGTGCCAGCAGTTATTCCGGGACAGGGGAAGAGCAGTACTTC
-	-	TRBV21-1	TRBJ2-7	CASSKEGGGQISFLDYYEQYF	TGTGCCAGCAGCAAGGAGGGGGGCGGGCAGATATCCTTTCTTGATTATTACGAGCAGTACTTC
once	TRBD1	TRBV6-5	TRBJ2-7	CASSFLGQGTSYEQYF	TGTGCCAGCAGTTTCCTCGGACAGGGGACCTCCTACGAGCAGTACTTC
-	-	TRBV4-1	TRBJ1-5	CASSQAGGLNQPQHF	TGCGCCAGCAGCCAAGCTGGGGGGCTCAATCAGCCCCAGCATTTT
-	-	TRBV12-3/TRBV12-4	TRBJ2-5	CASSSIGETQYF	TGTGCCAGCAGTTCTATAGGAGAGACCCAGTACTTC
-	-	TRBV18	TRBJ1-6	CASSLQKFDSPLHF	TGTGCCAGCTCACTCCAAAAATTTGATTCACCCCTCCACTTT
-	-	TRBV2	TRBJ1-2	CASSDLGYEGYTF	TGTGCCAGCAGTGATTTAGGGTATGAAGGCTACACCTTC
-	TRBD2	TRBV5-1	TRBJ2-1	CASSSGLAGEEQFF	TGCGCCAGCAGCTCGGGACTAGCGGGAGAGGAGCAGTTCTTC
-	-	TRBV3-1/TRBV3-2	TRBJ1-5	CASSQDPSNSNQPQHF	TGTGCCAGCAGCCAAGATCCTTCTAATAGCAATCAGCCCCAGCATTTT